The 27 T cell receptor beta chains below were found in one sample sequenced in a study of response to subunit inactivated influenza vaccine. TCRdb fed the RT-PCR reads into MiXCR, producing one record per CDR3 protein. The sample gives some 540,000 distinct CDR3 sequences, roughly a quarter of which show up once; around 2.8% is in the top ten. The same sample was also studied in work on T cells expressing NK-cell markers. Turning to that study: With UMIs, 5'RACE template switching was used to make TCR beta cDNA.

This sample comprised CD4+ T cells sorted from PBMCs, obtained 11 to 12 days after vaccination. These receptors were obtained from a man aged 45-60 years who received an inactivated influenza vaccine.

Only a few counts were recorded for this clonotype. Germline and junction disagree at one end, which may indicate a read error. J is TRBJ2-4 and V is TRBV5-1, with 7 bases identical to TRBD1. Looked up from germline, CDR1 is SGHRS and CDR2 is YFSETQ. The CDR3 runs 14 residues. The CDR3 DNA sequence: TGCGCCAGCAGCTCCGGGACAGCCAGAAACATTCAGTACTTC. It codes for CASSSGTARNIQYF.

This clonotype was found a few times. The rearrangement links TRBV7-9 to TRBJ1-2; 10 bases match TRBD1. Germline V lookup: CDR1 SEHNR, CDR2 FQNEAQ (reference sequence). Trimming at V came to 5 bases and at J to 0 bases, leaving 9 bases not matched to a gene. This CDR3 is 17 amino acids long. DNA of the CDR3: TGTGCCAGCAGCCACCAGACAGGGGGCCCGGCTAACTATGGCTACACCTTC. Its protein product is CASSHQTGGPANYGYTF.

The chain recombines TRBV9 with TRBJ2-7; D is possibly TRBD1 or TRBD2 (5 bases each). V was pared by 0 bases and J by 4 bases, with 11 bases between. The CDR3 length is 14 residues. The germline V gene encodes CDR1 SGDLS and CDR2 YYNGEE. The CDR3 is CASSVASGTYEQYF. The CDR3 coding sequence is TGTGCCAGCAGCGTAGCCTCCGGGACGTACGAGCAGTACTTC. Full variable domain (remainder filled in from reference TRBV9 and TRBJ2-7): DSGVTQTPKHLITATGQRVTLRCSPRSGDLSVYWYQQSLDQGLQFLIQYYNGEERAKGNILERFSAQQFPDLHSELNLSSLELGDSALYFCASSVASGTYEQYFGPGTRLTVT.

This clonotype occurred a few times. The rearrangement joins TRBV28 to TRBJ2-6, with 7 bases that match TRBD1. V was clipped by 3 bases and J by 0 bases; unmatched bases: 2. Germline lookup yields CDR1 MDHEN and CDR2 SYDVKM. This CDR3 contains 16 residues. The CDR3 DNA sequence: TGTGCCAGCAGTTTGGACAGGTTCTCTGGGGCCAACGTCCTGACTTTC. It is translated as CASSLDRFSGANVLTF.

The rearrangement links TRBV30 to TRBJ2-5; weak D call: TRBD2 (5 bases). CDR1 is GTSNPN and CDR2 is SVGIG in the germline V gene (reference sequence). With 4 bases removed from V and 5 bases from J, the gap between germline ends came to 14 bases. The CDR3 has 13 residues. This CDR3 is CAWNRPGFETQYF. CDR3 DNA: TGTGCCTGGAATAGGCCGGGGTTCGAGACCCAGTACTTC.

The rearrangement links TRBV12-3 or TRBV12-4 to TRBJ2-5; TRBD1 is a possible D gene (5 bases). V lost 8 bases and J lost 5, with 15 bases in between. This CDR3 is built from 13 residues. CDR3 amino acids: CASQGNSFETQYF. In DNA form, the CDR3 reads TGTGCCAGCCAGGGTAATTCTTTTGAGACCCAGTACTTC.

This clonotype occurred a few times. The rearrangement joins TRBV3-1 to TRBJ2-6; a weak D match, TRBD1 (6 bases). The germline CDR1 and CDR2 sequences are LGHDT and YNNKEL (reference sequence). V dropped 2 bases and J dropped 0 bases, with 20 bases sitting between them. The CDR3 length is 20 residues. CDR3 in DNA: TGTGCCAGCAGCCAATTGGGACAATGGGCCTACAACTCTGGGGCCAACGTCCTGACTTTC. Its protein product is CASSQLGQWAYNSGANVLTF.

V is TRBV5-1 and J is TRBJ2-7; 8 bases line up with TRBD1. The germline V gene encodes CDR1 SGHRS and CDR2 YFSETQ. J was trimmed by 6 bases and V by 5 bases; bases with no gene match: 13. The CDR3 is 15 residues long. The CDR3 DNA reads TGCGCCAGCAGATCCGAAGCCGGGACAGGCAGCGAGCAGTACTTC. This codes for CASRSEAGTGSEQYF.

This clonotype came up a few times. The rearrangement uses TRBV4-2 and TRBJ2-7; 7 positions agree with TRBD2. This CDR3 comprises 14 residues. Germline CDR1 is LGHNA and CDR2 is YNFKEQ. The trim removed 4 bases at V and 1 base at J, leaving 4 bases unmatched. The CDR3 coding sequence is TGTGCCAGCAGCCCGCAGCGGGGTTCCTACGAGCAGTACTTC. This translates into CASSPQRGSYEQYF.

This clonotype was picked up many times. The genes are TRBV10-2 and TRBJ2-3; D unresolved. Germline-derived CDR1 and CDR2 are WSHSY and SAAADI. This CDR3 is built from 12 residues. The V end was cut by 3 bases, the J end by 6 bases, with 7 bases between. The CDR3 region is CASSDMSDTQYF. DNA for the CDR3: TGCGCCAGCAGTGATATGTCGGATACGCAGTATTTT.

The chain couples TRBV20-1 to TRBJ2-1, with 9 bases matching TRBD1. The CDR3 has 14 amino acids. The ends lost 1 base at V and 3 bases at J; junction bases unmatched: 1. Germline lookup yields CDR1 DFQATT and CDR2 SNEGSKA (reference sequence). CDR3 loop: CSARGTGVYNEQFF. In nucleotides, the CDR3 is TGCAGTGCTAGAGGGACAGGGGTCTACAATGAGCAGTTCTTC.

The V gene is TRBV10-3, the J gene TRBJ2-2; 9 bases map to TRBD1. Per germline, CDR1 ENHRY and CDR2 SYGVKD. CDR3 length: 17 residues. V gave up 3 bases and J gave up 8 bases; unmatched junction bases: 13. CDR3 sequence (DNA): TGTGCCATCAGTGAAGTTAAGGGACAGGGAGGTTCTGGGGAGCTGTTTTTT. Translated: CAISEVKGQGGSGELFF.

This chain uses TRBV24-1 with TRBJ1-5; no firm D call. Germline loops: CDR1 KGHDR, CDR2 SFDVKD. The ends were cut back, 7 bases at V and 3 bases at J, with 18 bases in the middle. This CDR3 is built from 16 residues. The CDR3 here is CATSLSAGRYNQPQHF. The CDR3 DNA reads TGTGCCACCAGCCTCTCGGCCGGCAGATACAATCAGCCCCAGCATTTT.

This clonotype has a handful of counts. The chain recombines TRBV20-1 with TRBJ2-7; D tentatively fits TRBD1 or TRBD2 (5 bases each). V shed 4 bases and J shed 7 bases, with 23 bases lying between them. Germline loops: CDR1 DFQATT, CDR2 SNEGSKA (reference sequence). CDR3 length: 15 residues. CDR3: CSATLQEGLGTEQYF. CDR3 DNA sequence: TGCAGTGCTACGCTACAGGAAGGACTTGGTACTGAGCAGTACTTC.

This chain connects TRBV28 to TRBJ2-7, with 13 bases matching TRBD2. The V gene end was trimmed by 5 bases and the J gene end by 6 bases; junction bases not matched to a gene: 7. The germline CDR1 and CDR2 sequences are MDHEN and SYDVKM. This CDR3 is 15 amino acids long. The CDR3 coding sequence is TGTGCCAGCAGTCCGCGGACTAGCGGGAGTAGCGAGCAGTACTTC. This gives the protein CASSPRTSGSSEQYF.

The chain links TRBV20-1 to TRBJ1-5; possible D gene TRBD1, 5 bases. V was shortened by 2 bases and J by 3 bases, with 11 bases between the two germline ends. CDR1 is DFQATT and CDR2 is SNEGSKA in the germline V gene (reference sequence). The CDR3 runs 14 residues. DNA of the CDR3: TGCAGTGCTAGACCCGGGGGGGACAATCAGCCCCAGCATTTT. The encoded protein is CSARPGGDNQPQHF.

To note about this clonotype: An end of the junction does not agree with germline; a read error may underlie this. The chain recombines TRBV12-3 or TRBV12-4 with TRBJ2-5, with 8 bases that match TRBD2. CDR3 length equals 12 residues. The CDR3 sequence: CASSLERGTLYF. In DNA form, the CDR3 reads TGTGCCAGCAGTTTAGAGCGGGGGACCCTGTACTTC.

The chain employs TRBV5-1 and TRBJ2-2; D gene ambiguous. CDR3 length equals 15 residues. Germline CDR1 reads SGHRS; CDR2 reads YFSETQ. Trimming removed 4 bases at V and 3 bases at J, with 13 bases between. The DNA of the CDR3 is TGCGCCAGCAGCCCGGGCCCTTGGCACACCGGGGAGCTGTTTTTT. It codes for CASSPGPWHTGELFF.

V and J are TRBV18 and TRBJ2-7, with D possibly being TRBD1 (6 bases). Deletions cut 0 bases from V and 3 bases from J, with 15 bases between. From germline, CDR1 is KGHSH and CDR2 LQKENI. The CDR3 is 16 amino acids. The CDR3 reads CASSPPMGHRFYEQYF. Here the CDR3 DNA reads TGTGCCAGCTCACCACCGATGGGACACCGATTCTACGAGCAGTACTTC.

For the CDR3, the DNA is TGCAGTGCTAGAGATGTGACCCTAACTAATGAAAAACTGTTTTTT. This translates into CSARDVTLTNEKLFF. The chain is built from TRBV20-1 and TRBJ1-4; D ambiguous. V was shortened by 0 bases and J by 1 base, with 9 bases between the two germline ends. The CDR3 loop spans 15 amino acids. Germline V gene lookup returns CDR1 DFQATT and CDR2 SNEGSKA (reference sequence).

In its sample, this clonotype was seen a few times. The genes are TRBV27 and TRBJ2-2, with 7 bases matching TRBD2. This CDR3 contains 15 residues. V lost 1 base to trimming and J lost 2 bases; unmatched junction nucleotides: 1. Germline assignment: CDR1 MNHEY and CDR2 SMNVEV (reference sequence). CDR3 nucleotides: TGTGCCAGCAGTTTATGGGGGGGAAACACCGGGGAGCTGTTTTTT. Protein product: CASSLWGGNTGELFF.

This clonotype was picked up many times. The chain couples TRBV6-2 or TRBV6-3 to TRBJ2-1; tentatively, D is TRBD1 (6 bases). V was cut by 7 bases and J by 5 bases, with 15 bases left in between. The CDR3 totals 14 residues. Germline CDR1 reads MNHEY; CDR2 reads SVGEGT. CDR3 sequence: CASMRTHRDNEQFF. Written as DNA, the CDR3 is TGTGCCAGCATGCGGACGCACAGGGACAATGAGCAGTTCTTC.

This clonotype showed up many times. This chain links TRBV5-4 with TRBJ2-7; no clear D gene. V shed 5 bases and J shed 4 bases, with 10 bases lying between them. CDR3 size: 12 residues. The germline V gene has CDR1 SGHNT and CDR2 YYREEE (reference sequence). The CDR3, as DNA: TGTGCCAGCAGATCGAGTGGATACGAGCAGTACTTC. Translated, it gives CASRSSGYEQYF. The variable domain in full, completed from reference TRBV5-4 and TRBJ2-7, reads ETGVTQSPTHLIKTRGQQVTLRCSSQSGHNTVSWYQQALGQGPQFIFQYYREEENGRGNFPPRFSGLQFPNYSSELNVNALELDDSALYLCASRSSGYEQYFGPGTRLTVT.

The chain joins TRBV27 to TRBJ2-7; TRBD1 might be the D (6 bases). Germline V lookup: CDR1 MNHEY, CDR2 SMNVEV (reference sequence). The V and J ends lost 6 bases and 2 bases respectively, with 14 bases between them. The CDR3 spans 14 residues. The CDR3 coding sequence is TGTGCCAGCAGCAACGCCGGACAGCCCTACGAGCAGTACTTC. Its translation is CASSNAGQPYEQYF.

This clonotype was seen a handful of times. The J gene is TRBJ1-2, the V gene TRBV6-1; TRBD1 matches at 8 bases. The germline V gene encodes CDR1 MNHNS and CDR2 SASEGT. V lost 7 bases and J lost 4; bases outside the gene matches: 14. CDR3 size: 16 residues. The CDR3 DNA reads TGTGCCAGCATGCGGGGCGGACAGGGTGGTATCTATGGCTACACCTTC. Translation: CASMRGGQGGIYGYTF.

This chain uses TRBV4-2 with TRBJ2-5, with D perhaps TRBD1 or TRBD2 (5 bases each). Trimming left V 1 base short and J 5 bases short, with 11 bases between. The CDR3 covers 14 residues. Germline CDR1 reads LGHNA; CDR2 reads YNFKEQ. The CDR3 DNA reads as TGTGCCAGCAGCCAAGTTTCGGGGCACGAGACCCAGTACTTC. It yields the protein CASSQVSGHETQYF.

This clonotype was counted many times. The CDR3 here is CASRWADTDTGELFF. The CDR3, as DNA: TGTGCCAGCAGATGGGCTGACACCGACACCGGGGAGCTGTTTTTT. This sequence joins TRBV12-3 or TRBV12-4 and TRBJ2-2; D remains ambiguous. This CDR3 spans 15 amino acids. With 6 bases removed from V and 3 bases from J, the gap between germline ends came to 14 bases.